This passage covers 24 T cell receptor beta chains from one sample sequenced in a study of blood T cell repertoires in COVID-19. Here immunoSEQ multiplex PCR was the method, and the copy in TCRdb shows in-frame clones only, minus some. This sample carries about 130,000 clones, more than 70% of them seen once, and the ten largest clones take approximately 12%. Sequenced input: peripheral blood. These receptors originate from a woman in her 30s who had recovered from COVID-19.

This rearrangement joins TRBV4-1 to TRBJ2-7; TRBD1 aligns across 10 bases. Germline CDR1 reads MGHRA; CDR2 reads YSYEKL. The CDR3 length is 16 residues. Trimming cost V 2 bases and J 6 bases; bases outside gene matches: 10. DNA for the CDR3: TGCGCCAGCAGCCAACGGGGGTGGGACAGGGGATCCGAGCAGTACTTC. It yields the protein CASSQRGWDRGSEQYF.

The chain carries TRBV30 and TRBJ2-1; 11 bases align to TRBD2. This CDR3 is built from 16 residues. Per the germline V gene, CDR1 is GTSNPN and CDR2 is SVGIG (reference sequence). J gave up 2 bases and V 2 bases, and 5 bases lay outside the gene matches. In DNA form, the CDR3 reads TGTGCCTGGAGTAAGACTAGCGGGGCTCCCTACAATGAGCAGTTCTTC. It translates to CAWSKTSGAPYNEQFF. The whole variable domain, remainder taken from reference TRBV30 and TRBJ2-1, is SQTIHQWPATLVQPVGSPLSLECTVEGTSNPNLYWYRQAAGRGLQLLFYSVGIGQISSEVPQNLSASRPQDRQFILSSKKLLLSDSGFYLCAWSKTSGAPYNEQFFGPGTRLTVL.

The chain combines TRBV5-3 with TRBJ2-1; 13 positions agree with TRBD2. TRBV5-3 is marked as an open reading frame, function uncertain. The V gene end was trimmed by 5 bases and the J gene end by 1 base; junction bases not matched to a gene: 6. CDR3 length: 17 amino acids. CDR3 in DNA: TGTGCCAGAAGTCCCGGACTAGCGGGGGTTTCCTACAATGAGCAGTTCTTC. It encodes CARSPGLAGVSYNEQFF.

This clone was picked up one time. The J gene is TRBJ2-3, the V gene TRBV19; 7 nucleotides match TRBD1. Germline CDR1 is LNHDA and CDR2 is SQIVND (reference sequence). The CDR3 consists of 15 residues. The junction had 9 bases not matched to a gene; V was cut back by 6 bases and J by 3 bases. This CDR3 reads CASSLGQVGTDTQYF. CDR3 sequence (DNA): TGTGCCAGTAGCCTAGGACAGGTGGGGACAGATACGCAGTATTTT.

The genes are TRBV2 and TRBJ1-5, with 8 bases fitting TRBD1. This CDR3 has 15 amino acids. CDR1 and CDR2 from the germline V gene are SNHLY and FYNNEI. Trimming cost V 7 bases and J 2 bases; bases outside gene matches: 7. The CDR3 region has the DNA TGTGCCAGCACAGGGGGCGAGAAGGGCAATCAGCCCCAGCATTTT. Translated, it gives CASTGGEKGNQPQHF.

The chain has TRBV14 and TRBJ1-6; tentatively, D is TRBD1 (6 bases). This CDR3 is 16 amino acids long. V was cut by 2 bases and J by 9 bases, with 17 bases left in between. Germline CDR1 reads SGHDN; CDR2 reads FVKESK. CDR3 loop: CASSQLSTGGRSPLHF. The CDR3 DNA reads TGTGCCAGCAGCCAACTATCGACCGGGGGGCGTTCACCCCTCCACTTT.

The chain has TRBV29-1 and TRBJ1-2; D gene unclear. Trimming took 7 bases from V and 7 from J, leaving 19 bases between them. The CDR3 loop spans 13 amino acids. CDR1 is SQVTM and CDR2 is ANQGSEA in the germline V gene. As DNA, the CDR3 is TGCAGCGCCGGAGAGGGTCCTATATCTGGCTACACCTTC. Amino acids: CSAGEGPISGYTF.

V gene TRBV6-4 combines with J gene TRBJ1-1; 7 bases are a match to TRBD1. CDR3 size: 15 residues. Germline CDR1 is MRHNA and CDR2 is SNTAGT. V was clipped by 8 bases and J by 0 bases; unmatched bases: 9. Written as DNA, the CDR3 is TGTGCCAGCCCTAGGACAGGACGAATGAACACTGAAGCTTTCTTT. Translated: CASPRTGRMNTEAFF.

The rearrangement links TRBV9 to TRBJ1-1; TRBD1 might be the D (5 bases). Germline CDR1 reads SGDLS; CDR2 reads YYNGEE. The CDR3 length is 13 residues. The V end lost 4 bases, the J end lost 1 base, and 8 bases lay between the germline ends. The CDR3 protein is CASSLTGNTEAFF. The DNA of the CDR3 is TGTGCCAGCAGCCTCACAGGGAACACTGAAGCTTTCTTT.

This clone was observed a single time. The chain couples TRBV7-8 to TRBJ2-3; 10 bases map to TRBD2. V trimming: 1 base; J trimming: 3 bases; junction bases outside the gene matches: 4. The CDR3 consists of 16 residues. Per the germline V gene, CDR1 is SGHVS and CDR2 is FQNEAQ. CDR3: CASSLGASGSTDTQYF. For the CDR3, the DNA is TGTGCCAGCAGCTTAGGGGCTAGCGGGAGTACAGATACGCAGTATTTT.

The chain carries TRBV18 and TRBJ1-2, with 7 bases lining up with TRBD1. Trimming removed 2 bases from V and 4 bases from J; junction bases left unmatched: 10. The CDR3 is made up of 16 amino acids. Germline lookup yields CDR1 KGHSH and CDR2 LQKENI. In DNA form, the CDR3 reads TGTGCCAGCTCACCAGGGAAGAACCGGGACAGCTATGGCTACACCTTC. Residues: CASSPGKNRDSYGYTF. Full variable domain (rest looked up from reference TRBV18 and TRBJ1-2): NAGVMQNPRHLVRRRGQEARLRCSPMKGHSHVYWYRQLPEEGLKFMVYLQKENIIDESGMPKERFSAEFPKEGPSILRIQQVVRGDSAAYFCASSPGKNRDSYGYTFGSGTRLTVV.

The chain combines TRBV6-5 with TRBJ1-4; TRBD1 agrees at 10 bases. Germline assignment: CDR1 MNHEY and CDR2 SVGAGI. The CDR3 runs 14 residues. V dropped 6 bases and J dropped 6; count of bases not matched to a gene: 4. The CDR3 sequence is CASRTGGGDEKLFF. CDR3 sequence (DNA): TGTGCCAGCAGGACAGGGGGCGGGGATGAAAAACTGTTTTTT.

This chain joins TRBV3-1 (or the pseudogene TRBV3-2) and TRBJ2-7, with 9 positions matching TRBD2. CDR1 is LGHDT and CDR2 is YNNKEL in the germline V gene (reference sequence). This CDR3 is built from 16 residues. J gave up 6 bases and V 1 base, and 10 bases lay outside the gene matches. Here the CDR3 reads CASSQAKSGGPGEQYF. CDR3 DNA sequence: TGTGCCAGCAGCCAAGCCAAAAGCGGGGGGCCTGGCGAGCAGTACTTC.

The chain employs TRBV6-2 or TRBV6-3 and TRBJ2-5; perhaps TRBD1 as D (5 bases). Trimming removed 6 bases at V and 2 bases at J, with 13 bases between. This CDR3 has 14 amino acids. Germline CDR1 MNHEY, CDR2 SVGEGT. The CDR3 region is CASSPTRTQETQYF. CDR3 sequence (DNA): TGTGCCAGCAGCCCGACAAGGACACAAGAGACCCAGTACTTC.

This rearrangement joins TRBV5-1 to TRBJ2-2; unclear D gene. Trimming took 2 bases from V and 6 from J, leaving 8 bases between them. Germline V CDR1 and CDR2: SGHRS, YFSETQ. The CDR3 is 13 residues long. The CDR3 is CASSFSSPGELFF. The DNA for the CDR3 is TGCGCCAGCAGCTTTAGCTCCCCCGGGGAGCTGTTTTTT.

The V gene is TRBV4-1, the J gene TRBJ2-5, with no clear D. Germline V lookup: CDR1 MGHRA, CDR2 YSYEKL. The CDR3 has 12 amino acids. Trimming left V 0 bases short and J 5 bases short, with 4 bases between. The CDR3 region is CASSQDQETQYF. DNA for the CDR3: TGCGCCAGCAGCCAAGATCAGGAGACCCAGTACTTC.

The chain is built from TRBV19 and TRBJ1-4; perhaps TRBD1 as D (6 bases). Germline V CDR1 and CDR2: LNHDA, SQIVND (reference sequence). This CDR3 has 17 amino acids. V lost 7 bases, J lost 0 bases, and 18 bases lay in between. The CDR3 loop is CASNPGGGVATNEKLFF. DNA of the CDR3: TGTGCCAGTAACCCTGGGGGCGGCGTTGCAACTAATGAAAAACTGTTTTTT. Filled out from reference TRBV19 and TRBJ1-4, the complete variable domain reads DGGITQSPKYLFRKEGQNVTLSCEQNLNHDAMYWYRQDPGQGLRLIYYSQIVNDFQKGDIAEGYSVSREKKESFPLTVTSAQKNPTAFYLCASNPGGGVATNEKLFFGSGTQLSVL.

This clone was counted once. The rearrangement joins TRBV5-1 to TRBJ2-3; 10 bases match TRBD2. Germline CDR1 reads SGHRS; CDR2 reads YFSETQ. V shed 1 base and J 6 bases; nucleotides not matched to a gene: 5. The CDR3 runs 15 residues. This CDR3 is CASSLKRGGSDTQYF. The CDR3 coding sequence is TGCGCCAGCAGCTTGAAGCGGGGGGGCTCGGATACGCAGTATTTT.

The chain uses TRBV6-5 and TRBJ2-3; D gene unclear. Trimming stripped 6 bases from V and 2 bases from J, with 12 bases between. The germline gives CDR1 MNHEY, CDR2 SVGAGI. The CDR3 is made up of 14 amino acids. CDR3: CASSHTPPTDTQYF. CDR3 sequence (DNA): TGTGCCAGCAGCCACACCCCCCCCACAGATACGCAGTATTTT.

This clone was picked up a small number of times. The genes are TRBV3-1 (or the pseudogene TRBV3-2) and TRBJ2-1; 9 nucleotides line up with TRBD2. With 4 bases clipped from V and 2 bases from J, the junction kept 15 bases outside the gene matches. The germline CDR1 and CDR2 sequences are LGHDT and YNNKEL (reference sequence). CDR3 length equals 19 residues. The CDR3 region has the DNA TGTGCCAGCAGCCCCCAGCGGGCAATTAAGCGGGGGGCCTACAATGAGCAGTTCTTC. Amino acid sequence: CASSPQRAIKRGAYNEQFF.

The rearrangement links TRBV5-1 to TRBJ2-3, with TRBD2 as a possible D gene (5 bases). This CDR3 is 14 amino acids long. The germline CDR1 and CDR2 sequences are SGHRS and YFSETQ. Between the trimmed V and J ends, which lost 0 bases and 6 bases, there was a span of 11 bases. The CDR3 region has the DNA TGCGCCAGCAGCTTGGGATCGGGGTCGGATACGCAGTATTTT. Translating it yields CASSLGSGSDTQYF.

This clone was recorded only once. The J gene is TRBJ2-3, the V gene TRBV5-1; 11 positions agree with TRBD2. Per germline, CDR1 SGHRS and CDR2 YFSETQ. Germline trimming cut 3 bases from V and 5 bases from J; bases unmatched to any gene: 17. The CDR3 length is 19 residues. DNA of the CDR3: TGCGCCAGCAGCTCACATAGCGGGGGGGCCAAAAGACCCGGAGATACGCAGTATTTT. Residues: CASSSHSGGAKRPGDTQYF.

CDR3 loop: CASSLAGTGGYEQYF. In nucleotides, the CDR3 is TGCGCCAGCAGCTTGGCCGGGACAGGGGGCTACGAGCAGTACTTC. The chain combines TRBV5-1 with TRBJ2-7; TRBD1 matches at 11 bases. The CDR3 runs 15 residues. J gave up 3 bases and V 0 bases, and 2 bases lay outside the gene matches. CDR1 and CDR2 from the germline V gene are SGHRS and YFSETQ.

J is TRBJ2-7 and V is TRBV6-5, with 10 bases aligning to TRBD2. With 11 bases clipped from V and 2 bases from J, the junction kept 9 bases outside the gene matches. The germline CDR1 and CDR2 sequences are MNHEY and SVGAGI. The CDR3 is 14 amino acids. The CDR3 coding sequence is TGTGCCGGAAACGTAGCGGGGGGAACCTACGAGCAGTACTTC. Protein: CAGNVAGGTYEQYF.